A single sample is the source of the 20 T cell receptor beta chains below, sequenced in a study of cytomegalovirus exposure and HLA in healthy donors. PCR employed 60 Vbeta and 13 Jbeta primers. Using immunoSEQ multiplex PCR, the repertoire was profiled, and TCRdb retains in-frame clones only, with some absent. This sample yields about 200,000 clones, of which over 65% are seen a single time; roughly 0.6% belongs to the top ten. Sequenced: PBMCs. These TCRs come from a man aged 18 to 29 in good health and CMV-seronegative.

V usage is TRBV18 and J usage is TRBJ2-7; D perhaps matches TRBD2 (6 bases). The V gene lost 2 bases and the J gene lost 0 bases, with 11 bases spanning the gap. The CDR3 sequence is 15 residues long. CDR1 is KGHSH and CDR2 is LQKENI in the germline V gene. CDR3 sequence: CASSPRSGGSYEQYF. The CDR3 DNA reads as TGTGCCAGCTCACCAAGATCCGGGGGCTCCTACGAGCAGTACTTC.

V usage is TRBV18 and J usage is TRBJ2-3; D not resolved. CDR1 KGHSH and CDR2 LQKENI come from the germline V gene. V was clipped by 3 bases and J by 1 base, with 14 bases between them. The CDR3 contains 16 residues. The CDR3 reads CASSPAGKEGTDTQYF. For the CDR3, the DNA is TGTGCCAGCTCACCGGCAGGAAAGGAAGGCACAGATACGCAGTATTTT.

This chain uses TRBV9 with TRBJ1-1; 8 nucleotides line up with TRBD1. In germline, CDR1 is SGDLS, CDR2 YYNGEE. V shed 0 bases and J 1 base; nucleotides not matched to a gene: 8. CDR3 length: 17 amino acids. CDR3 bases: TGTGCCAGCAGCGTAGCGGGCAGGGGGCCGGGGAACACTGAAGCTTTCTTT. Protein product: CASSVAGRGPGNTEAFF. Full variable domain (outside the CDR3, taken from reference TRBV9 and TRBJ1-1): DSGVTQTPKHLITATGQRVTLRCSPRSGDLSVYWYQQSLDQGLQFLIQYYNGEERAKGNILERFSAQQFPDLHSELNLSSLELGDSALYFCASSVAGRGPGNTEAFFGQGTRLTVV.

Notes on this clone: Germline is not matched at one junction end, which may reflect a read error. The chain has TRBV7-7 and TRBJ2-1, with D possibly matching TRBD2 (6 bases). The CDR3 totals 17 residues. Germline values: CDR1 SSHAT, CDR2 FNYEAQ (reference sequence). This chain's CDR3 is CASSPLQLAAAYNEQFF. CDR3 nucleotides: TGTGCTAGCAGCCCCCTCCAACTAGCCGCCGCTTACAATGAGCAGTTCTTC.

The rearrangement links TRBV7-2 to TRBJ2-7; the D is unclear. Germline V CDR1 and CDR2: SGHTA, FQGNSA. The CDR3 sequence is 13 residues long. The ends were cut back, 1 base at V and 4 bases at J, with 8 bases in the middle. CDR3 DNA sequence: TGTGCCAGCAGCTTAGTCCGGAGATACGAGCAGTACTTC. Protein: CASSLVRRYEQYF.

The J gene is TRBJ2-7, the V gene TRBV9; the D gene is possibly TRBD2 (6 bases). This CDR3 comprises 14 residues. Trimming stripped 3 bases from V and 0 bases from J, with 10 bases between. Germline V gene data show CDR1 as SGDLS and CDR2 as YYNGEE. CDR3 coding DNA: TGTGCCAGCAGCGGGGGGGTAAACTCCTACGAGCAGTACTTC. Residues: CASSGGVNSYEQYF.

This clone was seen once. CDR3 bases: TGTGCCAGCAGTTACGGTGGCGGCTCTGGAAACACCATATATTTT. This sequence encodes CASSYGGGSGNTIYF. V and J are TRBV6-6 and TRBJ1-3, with D hard to call. V lost 2 bases, J lost 0 bases, and 8 bases lay in between. This CDR3 contains 15 residues. CDR1 is MNHNY, CDR2 SVGAGI, per germline (reference sequence).

J is TRBJ2-1 and V is TRBV7-9; D is perhaps TRBD1 (5 bases). Germline CDR1 and CDR2: SEHNR and FQNEAQ (reference sequence). The length of the CDR3 is 12 residues. V lost 6 bases, J lost 5 bases, and 8 bases lay in between. For the CDR3, the DNA is TGTGCCAGCAGGACGACAGACAATGAGCAGTTCTTC. Amino acid sequence: CASRTTDNEQFF.

This chain connects TRBV4-1 to TRBJ2-2; no definite D call. The germline CDR1 and CDR2 sequences are MGHRA and YSYEKL. V dropped 1 base and J dropped 4 bases, with 7 bases sitting between them. The CDR3 extends over 14 amino acids. The CDR3 DNA reads as TGCGCCAGCAGCCAAGCGGTTCTCACCGGGGAGCTGTTTTTT. Its protein is CASSQAVLTGELFF.

The chain carries TRBV30 and TRBJ2-7; 8 bases line up with TRBD1. The CDR3 is 14 amino acids. Germline V gives CDR1 GTSNPN, CDR2 SVGIG (reference sequence). The CDR3 loop reads CGLRDRRHSYEQYF. In DNA, the CDR3 is TGTGGCCTTAGGGACAGGCGACACTCCTACGAGCAGTACTTC.

This chain joins TRBV29-1 and TRBJ2-2; D remains ambiguous. Germline loops: CDR1 SQVTM, CDR2 ANQGSEA. Deletions cut 5 bases from V and 1 base from J, with 2 bases between. The CDR3 totals 11 residues. CDR3 loop: CSVRNTGELFF. As DNA, the CDR3 is TGCAGCGTTCGGAACACCGGGGAGCTGTTTTTT.

V and J are TRBV7-9 and TRBJ2-7; 9 bases are a match to TRBD1. This CDR3 comprises 15 residues. J gave up 7 bases and V 3 bases, and 10 bases lay outside the gene matches. The germline V gene has CDR1 SEHNR and CDR2 FQNEAQ (reference sequence). As DNA, the CDR3 is TGTGCCAGCAGCTTTTGGGACAGGGAAGGATGGGAGCAGTACTTC. Translated, it gives CASSFWDREGWEQYF. The full variable domain, in which reference TRBV7-9 and TRBJ2-7 provide the parts outside the CDR3, is DTGVSQNPRHKITKRGQNVTFRCDPISEHNRLYWYRQTLGQGPEFLTYFQNEAQLEKSRLLSDRFSAERPKGSFSTLEIQRTEQGDSAMYLCASSFWDREGWEQYFGPGTRLTVT.

About this clone: One end of the junction varies from germline; a read error may be responsible. The chain links TRBV7-3 to TRBJ2-2; 10 nucleotides align to TRBD1. Per the germline V gene, CDR1 is SGHTA and CDR2 is FQGTGA. There are 19 residues in the CDR3. The CDR3 sequence: CASSITNQGQGMGTGELFF. The CDR3 DNA reads as TGTGCCAGCAGCATAACCAATCAGGGACAGGGGATGGGCACCGGGGAGCTGTTTTTT.

V is TRBV2 and J is TRBJ2-1; 11 bases agree with TRBD2. From germline, CDR1 is SNHLY and CDR2 FYNNEI. This CDR3 spans 15 amino acids. Trimming took 2 bases from V and 9 from J; bases not matched to a gene: 6. CDR3 DNA: TGTGCCAGCAGTGAAAGTAGCGGGAGGGCCAGTGAGCAGTTCTTC. Translating it yields CASSESSGRASEQFF.

This chain joins TRBV7-9 and TRBJ2-5; tentative D call: TRBD1 (7 bases). Germline lookup yields CDR1 SEHNR and CDR2 FQNEAQ (reference sequence). The CDR3 is 15 amino acids. Trimming shortened V by 7 bases and J by 5 bases, and 20 bases separated the two germline ends. The CDR3: CASILQGGSRETQYF. The CDR3 coding sequence is TGTGCCAGCATCCTCCAGGGGGGATCTAGGGAGACCCAGTACTTC.

This clone has more than one count but fewer than ten. This sample includes further DNA sequences coding for the same CDR3. The chain carries TRBV5-1 and TRBJ2-5, with TRBD1 matching 7 bases. V was clipped by 4 bases and J by 3 bases; unmatched bases: 9. This CDR3 spans 15 amino acids. Per germline, CDR1 SGHRS and CDR2 YFSETQ. CDR3: CASSIPGQKKETQYF. As DNA, the CDR3 is TGCGCCAGCAGCATTCCGGGACAGAAAAAAGAGACCCAGTACTTC.

The rearrangement links TRBV28 to TRBJ1-1, with a weak D call TRBD1 (5 bases). Germline values: CDR1 MDHEN, CDR2 SYDVKM. The CDR3 runs 13 residues. Trimming took 5 bases from V and 6 from J, leaving 13 bases between them. The CDR3 DNA reads TGTGCCAGCAGTCCTACAGGCCGCGCTGAAGCTTTCTTT. This encodes CASSPTGRAEAFF.

The V call is TRBV10-1, the J call TRBJ2-7; possibly TRBD2 for D (5 bases). There are 14 residues in the CDR3. Germline V lookup: CDR1 WNHNN, CDR2 SYGVQD (reference sequence). V was clipped by 7 bases and J by 0 bases, with 13 bases between them. The chain's CDR3 is CASTILVSSYEQYF. CDR3 DNA sequence: TGCGCCAGCACCATACTAGTGAGCTCCTACGAGCAGTACTTC.

In this sample, this clone turned up a few times. This chain connects TRBV5-1 to TRBJ2-2, with TRBD2 matching 9 bases. This CDR3 has 16 amino acids. Per the germline V gene, CDR1 is SGHRS and CDR2 is YFSETQ. The V and J ends lost 0 bases and 6 bases, in that order; junction bases with no gene match: 6. CDR3 sequence: CASSLVLLAGAGELFF. CDR3 in DNA: TGCGCCAGCAGCTTGGTTCTATTAGCGGGAGCCGGGGAGCTGTTTTTT.

This clone was recorded once. This chain joins TRBV9 and TRBJ2-3, with TRBD2 matching 8 bases. J lost 2 bases, V lost 0 bases, and 14 bases had no gene match. The CDR3 is made up of 19 amino acids. Germline V gene sequence: CDR1 SGDLS, CDR2 YYNGEE. The DNA for the CDR3 is TGTGCCAGCAGCGTAGGTCCAGCGGGAGAATCGCTCCTCACAGATACGCAGTATTTT. This sequence encodes CASSVGPAGESLLTDTQYF.